This T cell receptor beta chain was captured by sequencing in a study of tumor and adjacent non-tumor tissue in lung cancer. Study in general: Histology: under 15 adenocarcinoma, 2 squamous cell carcinoma, 1 small cell lung cancer. Stage I to III disease affected roughly 10 men and a handful of women aged about 30 to 76.

The CDR3 totals 14 residues. Germline CDR1 is SQVTM and CDR2 is ANQGSEA. Worth noting for this clonotype: Its antigen is undetermined. Compared with germline, one end of the junction differs, possibly owing to a read error.

A modified ARM-PCR protocol with three rounds of nested PCR amplified TCRbeta. TCRdb independently ran MiXCR on the multiplex PCR reads; one entry per CDR3 protein. The table includes about 76,000 distinct CDR3 sequences, about two thirds detected once. RNA was extracted from bulk tissue without any cell sorting. Study-wide results and limits: In normal lung, the top 100 clones were significantly more dominant than in tumor.

This clonotype was obtained from a woman in her 70s with non-small cell lung cancer. The rearrangement links TRBV29-1 to TRBJ2-2; D may be TRBD1 or TRBD2 (5 bases each). Specimen: lung tumor tissue. CDR3 coding DNA: TGCAGTGTCAGGACAATGGGTTACACCGGGGTGCTGTTTTTT. Translating it yields CSVRTMGYTGVLFF.